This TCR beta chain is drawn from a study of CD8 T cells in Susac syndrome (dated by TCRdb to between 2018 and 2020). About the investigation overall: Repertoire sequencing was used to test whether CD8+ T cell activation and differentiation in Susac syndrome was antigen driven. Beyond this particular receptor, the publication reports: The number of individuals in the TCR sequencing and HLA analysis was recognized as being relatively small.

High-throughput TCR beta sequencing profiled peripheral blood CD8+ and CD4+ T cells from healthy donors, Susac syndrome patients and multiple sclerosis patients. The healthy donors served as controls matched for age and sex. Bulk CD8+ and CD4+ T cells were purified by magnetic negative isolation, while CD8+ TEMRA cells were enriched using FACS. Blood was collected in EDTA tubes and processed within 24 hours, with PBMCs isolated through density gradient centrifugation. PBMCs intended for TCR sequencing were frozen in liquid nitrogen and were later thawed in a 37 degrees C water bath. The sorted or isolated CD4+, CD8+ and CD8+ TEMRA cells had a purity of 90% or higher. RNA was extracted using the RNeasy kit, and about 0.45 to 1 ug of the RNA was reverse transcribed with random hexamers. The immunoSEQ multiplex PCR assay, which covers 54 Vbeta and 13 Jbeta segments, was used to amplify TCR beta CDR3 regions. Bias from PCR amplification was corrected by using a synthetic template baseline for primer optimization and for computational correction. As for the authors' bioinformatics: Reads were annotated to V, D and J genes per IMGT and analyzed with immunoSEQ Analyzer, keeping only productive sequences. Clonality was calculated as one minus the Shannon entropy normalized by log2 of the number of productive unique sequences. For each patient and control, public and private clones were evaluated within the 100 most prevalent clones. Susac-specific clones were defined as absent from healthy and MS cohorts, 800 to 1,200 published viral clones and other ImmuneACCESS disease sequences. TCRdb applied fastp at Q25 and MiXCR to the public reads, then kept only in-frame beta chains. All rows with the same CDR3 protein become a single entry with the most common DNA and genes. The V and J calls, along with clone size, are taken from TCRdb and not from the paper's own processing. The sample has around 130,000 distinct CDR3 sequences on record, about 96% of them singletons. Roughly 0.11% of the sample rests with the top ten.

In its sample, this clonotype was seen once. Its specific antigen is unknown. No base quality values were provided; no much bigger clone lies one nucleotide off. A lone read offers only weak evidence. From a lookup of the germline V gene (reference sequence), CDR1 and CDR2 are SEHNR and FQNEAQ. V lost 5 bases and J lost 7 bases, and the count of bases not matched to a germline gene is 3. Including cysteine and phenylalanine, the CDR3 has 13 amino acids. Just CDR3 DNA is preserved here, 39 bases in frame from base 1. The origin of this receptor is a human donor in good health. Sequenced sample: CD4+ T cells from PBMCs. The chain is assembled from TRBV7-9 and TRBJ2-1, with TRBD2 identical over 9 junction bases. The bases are TGTGCCAGCAGCGCCAGCGGGGGGAATGAGCAGTTCTTC. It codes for CASSASGGNEQFF. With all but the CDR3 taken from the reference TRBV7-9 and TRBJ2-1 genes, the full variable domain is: DTGVSQNPRHKITKRGQNVTFRCDPISEHNRLYWYRQTLGQGPEFLTYFQNEAQLEKSRLLSDRFSAERPKGSFSTLEIQRTEQGDSAMYLCASSASGGNEQFFGPGTRLTVL.